This T cell receptor (beta chain) was recorded in a study of T cells in Graves' hyperthyroidism and ophthalmopathy. Concerning this clonotype itself: The target antigen is unknown.

Study-wide findings and caveats: Researchers found most expanded thyroid clonotypes above 0.001 in blood as well. Ophthalmopathy was told apart from stable hyperthyroidism by a 13 V-J model.

What was amplified from RNA transcripts were TCR beta CDR3 regions. The HTBI primer set served for first-round RT-PCR of the TCR CDR3. Via MiXCR, TCRdb re-called the multiplex PCR reads, giving one row per CDR3 protein. In the table there are 560,000 or so distinct CDR3 sequences, 35% to 55% of which are singletons. Germline loops: CDR1 DFQATT, CDR2 SNEGSKA (reference sequence). The V gene end was trimmed by 0 bases and the J gene end by 4 bases; junction bases not matched to a gene: 7. The CDR3 is 16 amino acids. No ophthalmopathy progression within 18 months constituted stable Graves' hyperthyroidism. Patients aged 18 to 65 had newly diagnosed hyperthyroidism that had lasted under 2 months.

This TCR derives from a woman younger than 35 with Graves' hyperthyroidism. The chain combines TRBV20-1 with TRBJ1-3, with 9 bases that match TRBD1. Sequenced input: peripheral blood or thyroid tissue (not recorded which). Written as DNA, the CDR3 is TGCAGTGCTAGAGACCGGGACAGGGTTGACGGAAACACCATATATTTT. Translating gives CSARDRDRVDGNTIYF.